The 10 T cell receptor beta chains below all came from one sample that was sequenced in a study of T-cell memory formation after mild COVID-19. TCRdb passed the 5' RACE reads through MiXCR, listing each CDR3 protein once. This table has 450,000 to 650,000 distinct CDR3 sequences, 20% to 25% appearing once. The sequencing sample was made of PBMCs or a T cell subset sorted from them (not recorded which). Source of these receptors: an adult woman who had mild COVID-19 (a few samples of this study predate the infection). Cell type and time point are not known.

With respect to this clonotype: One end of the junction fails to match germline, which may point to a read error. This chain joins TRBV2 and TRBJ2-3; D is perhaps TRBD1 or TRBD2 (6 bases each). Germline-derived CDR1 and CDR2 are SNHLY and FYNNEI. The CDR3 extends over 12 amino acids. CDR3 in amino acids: CASSDTGLPGGF. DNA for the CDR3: TGTGCCAGCAGCGATACCGGACTCCCCGGGGGCTTT.

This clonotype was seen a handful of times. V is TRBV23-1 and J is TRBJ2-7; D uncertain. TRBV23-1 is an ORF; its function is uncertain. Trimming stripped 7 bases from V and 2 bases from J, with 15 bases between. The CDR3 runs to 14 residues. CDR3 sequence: CASTPSPLTYEQYF. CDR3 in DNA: TGCGCCAGCACCCCGAGTCCCCTCACCTACGAGCAGTACTTC.

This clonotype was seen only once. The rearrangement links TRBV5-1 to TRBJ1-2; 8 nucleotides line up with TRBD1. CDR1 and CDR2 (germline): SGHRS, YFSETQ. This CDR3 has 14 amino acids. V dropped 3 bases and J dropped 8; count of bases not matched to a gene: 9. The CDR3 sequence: CASSSGQGSTGYTF. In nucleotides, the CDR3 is TGCGCCAGCAGCTCAGGACAGGGATCTACCGGCTACACCTTC.

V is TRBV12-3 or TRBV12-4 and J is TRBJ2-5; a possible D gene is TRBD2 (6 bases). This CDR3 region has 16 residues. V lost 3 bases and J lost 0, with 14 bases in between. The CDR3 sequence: CASSLGTGEYQETQYF. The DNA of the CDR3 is TGTGCCAGCAGTTTGGGGACGGGGGAGTACCAAGAGACCCAGTACTTC.

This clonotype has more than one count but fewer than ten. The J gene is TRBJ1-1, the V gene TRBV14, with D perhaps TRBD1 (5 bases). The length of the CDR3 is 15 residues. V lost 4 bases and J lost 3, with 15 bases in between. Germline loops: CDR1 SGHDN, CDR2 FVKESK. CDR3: CASSRHLRGYTEAFF. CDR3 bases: TGTGCCAGCAGCCGTCACCTTCGGGGGTACACTGAAGCTTTCTTT.

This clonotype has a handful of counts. CDR3 sequence (DNA): TGTGCCACCAGCCGCCCGGGCACTGGAAACACCATATATTTT. As protein: CATSRPGTGNTIYF. V gene TRBV15 combines with J gene TRBJ1-3, with unresolved D. The CDR3 is 14 residues long. Between the trimmed V and J ends, which lost 5 bases and 2 bases, there was a span of 10 bases. The germline gives CDR1 LNHNV, CDR2 YYDKDF (reference sequence).

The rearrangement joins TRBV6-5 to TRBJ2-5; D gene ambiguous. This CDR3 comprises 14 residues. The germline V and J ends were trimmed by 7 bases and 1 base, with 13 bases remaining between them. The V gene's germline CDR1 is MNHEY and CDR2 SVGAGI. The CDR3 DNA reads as TGTGCCAGCAAGGTCAGGTGGGCCCAAGAGACCCAGTACTTC. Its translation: CASKVRWAQETQYF.

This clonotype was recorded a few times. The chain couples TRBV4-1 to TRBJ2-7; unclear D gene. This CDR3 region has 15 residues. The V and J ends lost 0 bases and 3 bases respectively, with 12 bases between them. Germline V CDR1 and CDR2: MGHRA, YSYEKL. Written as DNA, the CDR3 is TGCGCCAGCAGCCAAGAAGAGAGCGCCTACTACGAGCAGTACTTC. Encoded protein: CASSQEESAYYEQYF.

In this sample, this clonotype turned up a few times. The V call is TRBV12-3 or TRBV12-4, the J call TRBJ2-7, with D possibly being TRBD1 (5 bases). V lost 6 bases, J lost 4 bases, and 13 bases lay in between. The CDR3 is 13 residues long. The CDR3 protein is CASRGPAEYEQYF. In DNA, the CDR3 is TGTGCCAGCAGGGGGCCGGCAGAATACGAGCAGTACTTC.

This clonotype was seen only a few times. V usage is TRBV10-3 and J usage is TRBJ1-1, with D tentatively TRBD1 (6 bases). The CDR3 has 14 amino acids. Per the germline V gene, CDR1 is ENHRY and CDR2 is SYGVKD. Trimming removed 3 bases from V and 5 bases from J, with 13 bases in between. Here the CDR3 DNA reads TGTGCCATCAGTGACCCCAGGGGCGGGACTGAAGCTTTCTTT. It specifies CAISDPRGGTEAFF.